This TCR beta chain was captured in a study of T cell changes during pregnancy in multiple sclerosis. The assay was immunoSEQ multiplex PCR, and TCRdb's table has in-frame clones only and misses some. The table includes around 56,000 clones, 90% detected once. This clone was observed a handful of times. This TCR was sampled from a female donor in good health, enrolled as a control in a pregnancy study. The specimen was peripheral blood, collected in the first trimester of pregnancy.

The CDR3, as DNA: TGTGCCAGCACTAAGACAGGGAACTACGAGCAGTACTTC. It yields the protein CASTKTGNYEQYF. The chain couples TRBV6-1 to TRBJ2-7; the match to TRBD1 covers 7 bases. The length of the CDR3 is 13 residues. Trimming at V came to 7 bases and at J to 3 bases, leaving 6 bases not matched to a gene. CDR1 is MNHNS and CDR2 is SASEGT in the germline V gene.